This T cell receptor beta chain was documented in a study of CD8 T cells in ankylosing spondylitis. This clonotype was picked up a small number of times. The antigen is unknown. The study's findings and limits: Peripheral blood held disease-linked clones only at relatively low frequency, and these were CD8+. Several highly homologous variants formed a TCR beta motif that appeared characteristic of ankylosing spondylitis blood. Past research had described some motif variants in reactive arthritis synovial fluid and blood.

The CDR3 covers 12 residues. The V gene lost 6 bases and the J gene lost 0 bases, with 9 bases spanning the gap. The germline CDR1 and CDR2 sequences are DFQATT and SNEGSKA (reference sequence). TCRdb used MiXCR to reprocess the 5' RACE reads, holding one entry per CDR3 protein. The table has 670,000 or so distinct CDR3 sequences, under 20% seen once. The chain couples TRBV20-1 to TRBJ2-7; D unresolved. This sequence was found in a male donor with ankylosing spondylitis. Sequenced material: blood, either unsorted or a sorted T cell fraction (not recorded which). Here the CDR3 DNA reads TGCAGTGCCCGGCTAACCTCCTACGAGCAGTACTTC. Protein sequence: CSARLTSYEQYF.